These T cell receptor beta chains were read from a single sample in a study of neoadjuvant anti-PD-1 for oral cavity cancer. The repertoire was sequenced with immunoSEQ multiplex PCR; TCRdb's copy has only in-frame clones and lacks some. The table shows about 42,000 clones, with about three quarters occurring only once. Sequencing was performed on PBMCs, taken after nivolumab (anti-PD-1) treatment. These receptors were collected from a person aged 40 to 85 with oral cavity squamous cell carcinoma. CDR3s include the opening cysteine and the closing phenylalanine or tryptophan. The order of the fields is D gene, J gene, clone size, V gene, CDR3 protein, CDR3 DNA. The D gene is left open where the match is weak. Size values are once, few and many counts, or a class for expanded clones, and some rows have none.

D gene: .; J gene: TRBJ2-7; clone size: .; V gene: TRBV2; CDR3 protein: CASSDVRVGEQYF; CDR3 DNA: TGTGCCAGCAGTGATGTCAGGGTGGGCGAGCAGTACTTC
D gene: TRBD1; J gene: TRBJ2-3; clone size: .; V gene: TRBV9; CDR3 protein: CASSGGTGFTDTQYF; CDR3 DNA: TGTGCCAGCAGTGGCGGGACAGGCTTTACAGATACGCAGTATTTT
D gene: TRBD1; J gene: TRBJ1-1; clone size: .; V gene: TRBV29-1; CDR3 protein: CSVLRTGGYTEAFF; CDR3 DNA: TGCAGCGTACTACGGACAGGGGGGTACACTGAAGCTTTCTTT
D gene: TRBD1; J gene: TRBJ2-1; clone size: once; V gene: TRBV6-5; CDR3 protein: CASSFRGQGEQFF; CDR3 DNA: TGTGCCAGCAGTTTCAGGGGGCAGGGTGAGCAGTTCTTC
D gene: .; J gene: TRBJ2-7; clone size: .; V gene: TRBV25-1; CDR3 protein: CASGPQAHFYEQYF; CDR3 DNA: TGTGCCAGCGGCCCACAGGCACATTTCTACGAGCAGTACTTC
D gene: .; J gene: TRBJ2-3; clone size: .; V gene: TRBV6-4; CDR3 protein: CASSSLASDTDTQYF; CDR3 DNA: TGTGCCAGCAGTTCTTTGGCTAGCGACACAGATACGCAGTATTTT
D gene: TRBD2; J gene: TRBJ2-2; clone size: .; V gene: TRBV7-3; CDR3 protein: CASSSRGLAGAGQPGELFF; CDR3 DNA: TGTGCCAGCAGCTCCCGGGGACTAGCGGGAGCGGGCCAACCCGGGGAGCTGTTTTTT
D gene: .; J gene: TRBJ2-1; clone size: few; V gene: TRBV5-6; CDR3 protein: CASSLGVGLYNEQFF; CDR3 DNA: TGTGCCAGCAGCTTGGGTGTAGGCCTTTACAATGAGCAGTTCTTC
D gene: TRBD1; J gene: TRBJ1-2; clone size: .; V gene: TRBV11-2; CDR3 protein: CASSSLTGANYGYTF; CDR3 DNA: TGTGCCAGCAGCTCACTGACAGGGGCCAACTATGGCTACACCTTC
D gene: .; J gene: TRBJ1-1; clone size: few; V gene: TRBV10-3; CDR3 protein: CAISELGLNTEAFF; CDR3 DNA: TGTGCCATCAGTGAGTTGGGCTTAAACACAGAAGCTTTCTTT
D gene: TRBD2; J gene: TRBJ2-3; clone size: few; V gene: TRBV4-1; CDR3 protein: CASSHRSAGGRSDTQYF; CDR3 DNA: TGCGCCAGCAGCCATCGTTCCGCGGGAGGGCGGTCAGATACGCAGTATTTT
D gene: .; J gene: TRBJ2-7; clone size: .; V gene: TRBV5-1; CDR3 protein: CASSPSLRLNSYEQYF; CDR3 DNA: TGCGCCAGCAGCCCGTCTCTACGGCTAAACTCCTACGAGCAGTACTTC
D gene: .; J gene: TRBJ2-7; clone size: once; V gene: TRBV30; CDR3 protein: CAWSALYEQYF; CDR3 DNA: TGTGCCTGGAGTGCCTTATACGAGCAGTACTTC
D gene: .; J gene: TRBJ1-2; clone size: .; V gene: TRBV5-1; CDR3 protein: CASSLGQLFYGYTF; CDR3 DNA: TGCGCCAGCAGCTTGGGACAGCTATTTTATGGCTACACCTTC